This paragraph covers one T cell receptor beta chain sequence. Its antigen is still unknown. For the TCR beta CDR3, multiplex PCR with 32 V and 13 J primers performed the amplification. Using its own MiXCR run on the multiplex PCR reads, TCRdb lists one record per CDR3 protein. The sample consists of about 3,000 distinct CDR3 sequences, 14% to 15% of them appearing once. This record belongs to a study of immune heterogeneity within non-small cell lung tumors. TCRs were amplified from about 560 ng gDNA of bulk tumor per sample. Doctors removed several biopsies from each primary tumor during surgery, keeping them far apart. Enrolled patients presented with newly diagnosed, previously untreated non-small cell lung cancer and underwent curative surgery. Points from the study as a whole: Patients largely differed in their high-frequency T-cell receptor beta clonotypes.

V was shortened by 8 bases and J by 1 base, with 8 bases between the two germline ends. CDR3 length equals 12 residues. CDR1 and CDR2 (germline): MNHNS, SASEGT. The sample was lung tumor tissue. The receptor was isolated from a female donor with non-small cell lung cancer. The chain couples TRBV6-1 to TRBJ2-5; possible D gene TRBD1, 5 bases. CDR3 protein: CASFDSQETQYF. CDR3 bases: TGTGCCAGCTTTGACAGCCAAGAGACCCAGTACTTC.